These T cell receptor beta chains were read from a single sample in a study of blood T cell repertoires in COVID-19. Clones were read by immunoSEQ multiplex PCR, and TCRdb kept only the in-frame ones, dropping some. The sample consists of 65,000 to 80,000 clones, roughly nine tenths of them appearing once. The sequenced sample was peripheral blood. Every receptor here comes from a man older than 75 in a cohort sampled during active COVID-19. CDR3s include the opening cysteine and the closing phenylalanine or tryptophan. The order of the fields is V gene, D gene, J gene, clone size, CDR3 DNA, CDR3 protein. The D gene is left open where the match is weak. For some rows the clone size is stated as once, few or many, or as a class when expanded; others skip it.

TRBV11-2	TRBD1	TRBJ1-1	-	TGTGCCAGCAGCTTCGGGACAGGGATGGCTGAAGCTTTCTTT	CASSFGTGMAEAFF
TRBV5-1	-	TRBJ2-2	once	TGCGCCAGCAGAGCCTCGAACACCGGGGAGCTGTTTTTT	CASRASNTGELFF
TRBV5-6	-	TRBJ2-5	-	TGTGCCAGCAGCTTGATCAGGGTAGAGACCCAGTACTTC	CASSLIRVETQYF
TRBV24-1	TRBD2	TRBJ2-1	-	TGTGCCACCACCCCCGGGGGGGGCGGGGGGCAGTATGAGCAGTTCTTC	CATTPGGGGGQYEQFF
TRBV7-9	TRBD1	TRBJ1-4	many	TGTGCCAGCAGGGCCGGGACAGGGGGCGTAAGACCTAAGGAAAAACTGTTTTTT	CASRAGTGGVRPKEKLFF
TRBV2	TRBD2	TRBJ2-7	-	TGTGCCGGCGCTCGACTAGCGGGGGGCTACGAGCAGTACTTC	CAGARLAGGYEQYF
TRBV18	TRBD1	TRBJ1-5	-	TGTGCCAGCTCACCCGCCCAGACAGGGGACCAGCCCCAGCATTTT	CASSPAQTGDQPQHF
TRBV11-2	-	TRBJ2-1	-	TGTGCCAGCAGCTTAGACGGGGGAGCTTACAATGAGCAGTTCTTC	CASSLDGGAYNEQFF
TRBV18	TRBD2	TRBJ2-3	-	TGTGCCAGCTCACCCACCCCTAGCGGGGGGGGCCCGGATACGCAGTATTTT	CASSPTPSGGGPDTQYF
TRBV6-6	TRBD1	TRBJ2-1	-	TGTGCCAGCAGGGGACAGGGCACCAATGAGCAGTTCTTC	CASRGQGTNEQFF
TRBV4-1	TRBD1	TRBJ2-7	-	TGCGCCAGCAGCCAATGGGACAGGGGTTTACGCTCCTACGAGCAGTACTTC	CASSQWDRGLRSYEQYF
TRBV6-1	-	TRBJ1-5	-	TGTGCCAGCAGTGAAACCTATCAAAATCAGCCCCAGCATTTT	CASSETYQNQPQHF
TRBV10-3	TRBD2	TRBJ2-1	once	TGTGCCATCAGTGACCAGGGACTAGTTGACAATGAGCAGTTCTTC	CAISDQGLVDNEQFF
TRBV11-2	-	TRBJ2-5	-	TGTGCCAGCAGCTTATCAGACCAAGAGACCCAGTACTTC	CASSLSDQETQYF
TRBV19	-	TRBJ1-2	-	TGTGCCAGTAAGGAGGGAATAGCTAACTATGGCTACACCTTC	CASKEGIANYGYTF
TRBV5-1	-	TRBJ1-2	-	TGCGCCAGCAGCTTAACGGGGAATGGTAACTATGGCTACACCTTC	CASSLTGNGNYGYTF
TRBV20-1	TRBD1	TRBJ1-4	-	TGCAGTGCTAGGGGACAGCAAAAACTGTTTTTT	CSARGQQKLFF
TRBV7-9	-	TRBJ1-2	-	TGTGCCAGCAGCTTAGTGCAGGGGAGCTATGGCTACACCTTC	CASSLVQGSYGYTF
TRBV2	-	TRBJ2-5	-	TGTGCCAGCAATAGCTGGGGCCAGACCCAGTACTTC	CASNSWGQTQYF
TRBV7-3	-	TRBJ2-2	-	TGTGCCAGCAGCTTTTCGACCGGGGAGCTGTTTTTT	CASSFSTGELFF
TRBV6-4	TRBD2	TRBJ2-1	-	TGTGCCAGCAGTGAAGAGGCGGGGGGGAGGAATGAGCAGTTCTTC	CASSEEAGGRNEQFF
TRBV7-9	-	TRBJ1-1	-	TGTGCCAGCAGCTTAGCAGGGGGTGGGGGCACTGAAGCTTTCTTT	CASSLAGGGGTEAFF
TRBV5-1	-	TRBJ2-5	-	TGCGCCAGCAGCTTGGCGGCGACAGGACAAGAGACCCAGTACTTC	CASSLAATGQETQYF
TRBV27	-	TRBJ2-1	-	TGTGCCACCAACTCTTTACAGGGTGCGAGATTCAATGAGCAGTTCTTC	CATNSLQGARFNEQFF
TRBV7-2	TRBD1	TRBJ2-6	-	TGTGCCAGCAGTTGGACAGGTAACCCTGGGGCCAACGTCCTGACTTTC	CASSWTGNPGANVLTF
TRBV5-1	-	TRBJ2-5	-	TGCGCCAGCAGCTTGGGACTAGTAGCAGAGACCCAGTACTTC	CASSLGLVAETQYF
TRBV5-1	TRBD2	TRBJ2-3	-	TGCGCCAGCAGCCTGGGACTAGCGGGGGACGATACGCAGTATTTT	CASSLGLAGDDTQYF
TRBV10-3	TRBD1	TRBJ2-7	-	TGTGCCATCAGTGAAGTTCCGGGACAGGGTGTTACCTACGAGCAGTACTTC	CAISEVPGQGVTYEQYF
TRBV25-1	-	TRBJ1-5	once	TGTGCCAGCAGTGATGGAGGTTATCAGCCCCAGCATTTT	CASSDGGYQPQHF
TRBV28	TRBD1	TRBJ1-1	-	TGTGCCAGCAGTTTATTGGGACAGGGAGGACGGACTGAAGCTTTCTTT	CASSLLGQGGRTEAFF
TRBV4-2	-	TRBJ2-5	-	TGTGCCAGCAGCCAAGGTCCTCAGGCGGGGCCAGAGACCCAGTACTTC	CASSQGPQAGPETQYF
TRBV28	TRBD1	TRBJ1-6	-	TGTGCCATACTCCGGGACAGGGGCTCACCCCTCCACTTT	CAILRDRGSPLHF
TRBV6-5	-	TRBJ1-3	-	TGTGCCAGTCGACTGAGCTCTGGAAACACCATATATTTT	CASRLSSGNTIYF
TRBV23-1	-	TRBJ1-5	-	TGCGCCAGCAGTCGGCCGAGGGCGGATCAGCCCCAGCATTTT	CASSRPRADQPQHF
TRBV5-1	-	TRBJ1-4	-	TGCGCCAGCAGCAGAAGTCAAGGAGGTGAAAAACTGTTTTTT	CASSRSQGGEKLFF
TRBV3-1/TRBV3-2	TRBD1	TRBJ1-1	-	TGTGCCAGCAGCCATACGAATAACAGGGGCGCAGCTTTCTTT	CASSHTNNRGAAFF
TRBV11-2	TRBD2	TRBJ2-7	-	TGTGCCAGCAGCTATATAGCGGGGGGGCCGAGGGACGAGCAGTACTTC	CASSYIAGGPRDEQYF
TRBV7-2	TRBD2	TRBJ2-5	once	TGTGCCAGCAGCTTAGCAGGGTCTAGCGGGGGCCCCAACACCCAGTACTTC	CASSLAGSSGGPNTQYF
TRBV2	TRBD1	TRBJ2-1	-	TGTGCCAGCAGTGAAGCAGGGGGCTACTATAATGAGCAGTTCTTC	CASSEAGGYYNEQFF
TRBV7-9	TRBD1	TRBJ1-5	few	TGTGCCAGCAGCTTAGCTACAGGGGACAATCAGCCCCAGCATTTT	CASSLATGDNQPQHF
TRBV6-5	-	TRBJ2-5	once	TGTGCCAGCAGTCTAGCCGGGACTTCCCAAGAGACCCAGTACTTC	CASSLAGTSQETQYF
TRBV7-9	TRBD1	TRBJ1-1	once	TGTGCCAGCAGCTCCAGGGGGATTAGTACTGAAGCTTTCTTT	CASSSRGISTEAFF
TRBV15	-	TRBJ2-2	-	TGTGCCACCGATCCCGGGACACTTAACACCGGGGAGCTGTTTTTT	CATDPGTLNTGELFF
TRBV5-4	TRBD1	TRBJ2-5	-	TGTGCCAGCGGCAGGGGGCGGGAGACCCAGTACTTC	CASGRGRETQYF
TRBV7-8	TRBD1	TRBJ1-3	-	TGTGCCAGCAGCTTAGGTTGGCAGGGGGCTTTATCTGGAAACACCATATATTTT	CASSLGWQGALSGNTIYF
TRBV24-1	TRBD1	TRBJ2-3	-	TGTGCCACCAGTGATCCGCTTGAAGGGGGCCCAGATACGCAGTATTTT	CATSDPLEGGPDTQYF
TRBV7-2	TRBD1	TRBJ2-5	-	TGTGCCAGCAGCTTAATGGCAGGGGGAGAGACCCAGTACTTC	CASSLMAGGETQYF
TRBV5-6	TRBD1	TRBJ1-1	once	TGTGCCAGCAGAAGGACAGGGAATACCTTGCGGGGCACTGAAGCTTTCTTT	CASRRTGNTLRGTEAFF
TRBV14	TRBD2	TRBJ2-2	-	TGTGCCAGCAGCCAACTAGCGGGGCTCTCGAACACCGGGGAGCTGTTTTTT	CASSQLAGLSNTGELFF
TRBV29-1	TRBD1	TRBJ1-1	-	TGCAGTGTACTGGAGGGGGCCAACACTGAAGCTTTCTTT	CSVLEGANTEAFF
TRBV24-1	TRBD1	TRBJ2-5	-	TGTGCCACCTGGCTAAGGGACAGTGAAGAGACCCAGTACTTC	CATWLRDSEETQYF
TRBV6-5	TRBD1	TRBJ2-3	once	TGTGCCAGCAGTTACTCTGGGACAGGGATAGATACGCAGTATTTT	CASSYSGTGIDTQYF